The 25 T cell receptor beta chains listed next were all sequenced from one sample in a study of response to subunit inactivated influenza vaccine. TCRdb re-derived calls from the RT-PCR reads in MiXCR, one entry per CDR3 protein. The sample holds more than 450,000 distinct CDR3 sequences, about 10% seen once. These data also featured in a second study, about T cells expressing NK-cell markers. That work states: UMIs accompanied the 5'RACE template switching by which TCR beta cDNA was made.

The material was PBMCs from blood, obtained on the day of vaccination. The source of these receptors is a man aged 50-60 years who received an inactivated influenza vaccine.

This clonotype came up a few times. The V and J genes are TRBV7-2 and TRBJ2-3; 14 bases are a match to TRBD2. The CDR3 sequence is 19 residues long. V was pared by 0 bases and J by 9 bases, with 14 bases of the junction left unmatched. Germline loops: CDR1 SGHTA, CDR2 FQGNSA. The CDR3 DNA is TGTGCCAGCAGCTTAGCAGGACTGACTAGCGGGGGGGTAGGGTACACGCAGTATTTT. It yields the protein CASSLAGLTSGGVGYTQYF.

This clonotype has a count of ten or more. The junction and the germline gene differ at one end; a read error may be behind it. The V and J genes are TRBV5-1 and TRBJ1-1, with 7 positions matching TRBD1. Germline CDR1 reads SGHRS; CDR2 reads YFSETQ. The CDR3 runs to 15 residues. This chain's CDR3 is CASSRETGLKTEAFF. The CDR3 DNA sequence: TGCGCCAGCAGCAGAGAGACAGGGTTGAAGACTGAAGCTTTCTTT.

This clonotype was seen at least ten times. At one end the junction does not follow the germline gene, possibly because of a read error. DNA for the CDR3: TGTGCCAGCAGCCCGGACGGGAACACCGGGGAGCTGTTTTTT. Amino acid sequence: CASSPDGNTGELFF. The rearrangement joins TRBV5-1 to TRBJ2-2; D unresolved. This CDR3 spans 14 amino acids. The germline V gene has CDR1 SGHRS and CDR2 YFSETQ.

This clonotype was seen only a few times. J is TRBJ2-7 and V is TRBV5-6; weak D call: TRBD1 (6 bases). V lost 3 bases, J lost 5 bases, and 12 bases lay in between. CDR3 size: 13 residues. Germline values: CDR1 SGHDT, CDR2 YYEEEE. The CDR3 nucleotides read TGTGCCAGCAGCTCTGTACAGGGAAACGAGCAGTACTTC. It specifies CASSSVQGNEQYF.

CDR3 sequence (DNA): TGCGCCAGCAGCTTAACGGCTCAACCATATGGCTACACCTTC. This codes for CASSLTAQPYGYTF. The rearrangement joins TRBV5-1 to TRBJ1-2; D unresolved. Between the trimmed V and J ends, which lost 2 bases and 5 bases, there was a span of 13 bases. Germline-derived CDR1 and CDR2 are SGHRS and YFSETQ. CDR3 length equals 14 residues.

As for this clonotype: One end of the junction varies from germline; a read error may be responsible. This chain links TRBV4-1 with TRBJ2-1, with 12 positions matching TRBD2. This CDR3 region has 17 residues. The germline gives CDR1 MGHRA, CDR2 YSYEKL. CDR3 loop: CASSQLTGTSGWDEQLF. Written as DNA, the CDR3 is TGCGCCAGCAGCCAGTTAACCGGGACTAGCGGGTGGGATGAGCAGTTATTC.

This chain uses TRBV14 with TRBJ2-7; a possible D gene is TRBD1 (5 bases). Germline V lookup: CDR1 SGHDN, CDR2 FVKESK. The CDR3 has 16 amino acids. The V gene lost 1 base and the J gene lost 2 bases, with 15 bases spanning the gap. CDR3: CASSQAVGAMTYEQYF. In nucleotides, the CDR3 is TGTGCCAGCAGCCAAGCGGTAGGGGCAATGACCTACGAGCAGTACTTC.

The chain joins TRBV12-3 or TRBV12-4 to TRBJ1-4; weak D call: TRBD1 (5 bases). The V end lost 3 bases, the J end lost 10 bases, and 15 bases lay between the germline ends. The CDR3 extends over 14 amino acids. The CDR3 nucleotides are TGTGCCAGCAGTTTGCTAAGGGGCTTTGGAAAACTGTTTTTT. This translates into CASSLLRGFGKLFF.

This clonotype has only a few counts. The rearrangement uses TRBV7-9 and TRBJ2-7; the D is unclear. The CDR3 is made up of 15 amino acids. Trimming stripped 2 bases from V and 2 bases from J, with 13 bases between. CDR1 SEHNR and CDR2 FQNEAQ come from the germline V gene (reference sequence). The CDR3 sequence is CASSLFDAQTYEQYF. As DNA, the CDR3 is TGTGCCAGCAGCTTATTTGATGCGCAAACCTACGAGCAGTACTTC.

There are a few counts of this clonotype. The V gene is TRBV7-9, the J gene TRBJ1-1; 9 nucleotides agree with TRBD1. The germline gives CDR1 SEHNR, CDR2 FQNEAQ (reference sequence). The CDR3 has 13 amino acids. Trimming removed 11 bases from V and 3 bases from J; junction bases left unmatched: 7. The CDR3 sequence: CAVPGTGHTEAFF. In nucleotides, the CDR3 is TGTGCCGTCCCCGGGACAGGGCACACTGAAGCTTTCTTT.

This clonotype came up a few times. The chain carries TRBV7-9 and TRBJ2-3; D not resolved. Trimming cost V 7 bases and J 3 bases, with 8 bases left between them. The CDR3 consists of 12 residues. The germline V gene encodes CDR1 SEHNR and CDR2 FQNEAQ (reference sequence). This CDR3 is CASTARTDTQYF. The CDR3 nucleotides are TGTGCCAGCACAGCTAGAACAGATACGCAGTATTTT.

This clonotype has just a few counts. This rearrangement joins TRBV15 to TRBJ2-1; 8 nucleotides line up with TRBD2. V was pared by 0 bases and J by 4 bases, with 5 bases of the junction left unmatched. CDR3 size: 16 residues. The germline CDR1 and CDR2 sequences are LNHNV and YYDKDF (reference sequence). CDR3 amino acids: CATSRDLAGGYNEQFF. DNA for the CDR3: TGTGCCACCAGCAGAGATCTTGCGGGGGGTTACAATGAGCAGTTCTTC.

A few counts support this clonotype. The chain recombines TRBV4-1 with TRBJ2-7; 10 positions agree with TRBD1. The junction had 13 bases not matched to a gene; V was cut back by 6 bases and J by 2 bases. The CDR3 covers 17 residues. Germline CDR1 reads MGHRA; CDR2 reads YSYEKL. The CDR3 sequence: CASSSHLRGQGAYEQYF. In DNA form, the CDR3 reads TGCGCCAGCAGTTCTCACCTAAGAGGACAGGGGGCCTACGAGCAGTACTTC.

The V gene is TRBV20-1, the J gene TRBJ2-5, with TRBD2 matching 11 bases. Germline loops: CDR1 DFQATT, CDR2 SNEGSKA (reference sequence). J lost 2 bases, V lost 8 bases, and 7 bases had no gene match. The CDR3 length is 14 residues. CDR3 in amino acids: CSSIGTSGQETQYF. The CDR3, as DNA: TGCAGTTCAATCGGGACTAGCGGACAAGAGACCCAGTACTTC.

V and J are TRBV20-1 and TRBJ1-6, with 9 nucleotides matching TRBD1. The CDR3 spans 14 residues. The J segment lost 6 bases and the V segment lost 3 bases, leaving 3 bases of the junction unmatched. Germline V lookup: CDR1 DFQATT, CDR2 SNEGSKA (reference sequence). The CDR3 here is CSARMGQGNSPLHF. Written as DNA, the CDR3 is TGCAGTGCTAGGATGGGACAGGGTAATTCACCCCTCCACTTT.

V and J are TRBV6-2 or TRBV6-3 and TRBJ2-3, with 8 bases aligning to TRBD1. The V gene's germline CDR1 is MNHEY and CDR2 SVGEGT. The CDR3 covers 16 residues. V shed 6 bases, J shed 6 bases, and the junction held 14 bases outside the gene matches. For the CDR3, the DNA is TGTGCCAGCAGAATAGACAGGGGCGGAGATATGGATACGCAGTATTTT. Translated: CASRIDRGGDMDTQYF.

There are many counts of this clonotype. The chain carries TRBV13 and TRBJ2-4; D perhaps matches TRBD1 (5 bases). The germline V gene encodes CDR1 PRHDT and CDR2 FYEKMQ (reference sequence). The CDR3 is 15 amino acids. Trimming removed 5 bases from V and 2 bases from J, with 13 bases in between. The CDR3 spells CASSQRQISKNIQYF. The CDR3 DNA follows: TGTGCCAGCAGCCAAAGACAGATCTCCAAAAACATTCAGTACTTC. The full variable domain, its missing parts supplied by reference TRBV13 and TRBJ2-4, is AAGVIQSPRHLIKEKRETATLKCYPIPRHDTVYWYQQGPGQDPQFLISFYEKMQSDKGSIPDRFSAQQFSDYHSELNMSSLELGDSALYFCASSQRQISKNIQYFGAGTRLSVL.

This clonotype was picked up a small number of times. The V call is TRBV7-9, the J call TRBJ2-1, with 11 bases lining up with TRBD2. This CDR3 contains 15 residues. With V trimmed by 7 bases and J by 7 bases, 9 bases remained unmatched. CDR1 and CDR2 from the germline V gene are SEHNR and FQNEAQ (reference sequence). The CDR3 region is CASTVAGGLVNEQFF. The CDR3 DNA reads as TGTGCCAGCACCGTAGCGGGGGGGCTGGTTAATGAGCAGTTCTTC.

The V call is TRBV4-2, the J call TRBJ1-4; no clear D. Trimming removed 4 bases from V and 8 bases from J, with 11 bases in between. The CDR3 is 13 residues long. Germline assignment: CDR1 LGHNA and CDR2 YNFKEQ. CDR3 nucleotide sequence: TGTGCCAGCAGCCCCCCTGAGCGGGAAAAACTGTTTTTT. Residues: CASSPPEREKLFF.

This clonotype was seen a few times. This chain links TRBV20-1 with TRBJ1-2; 10 bases align to TRBD1. Trimming cost V 5 bases and J 5 bases; bases outside gene matches: 8. Germline V gene data show CDR1 as DFQATT and CDR2 as SNEGSKA (reference sequence). CDR3 length: 14 amino acids. CDR3 amino acids: CSAVPRDRGYGYTF. The DNA of the CDR3 is TGCAGTGCTGTACCCCGGGACAGGGGATATGGCTACACCTTC.

The chain uses TRBV18 and TRBJ2-5; possibly TRBD2 for D (6 bases). Deletions cut 3 bases from V and 5 bases from J, with 13 bases between. CDR1 and CDR2 from the germline V gene are KGHSH and LQKENI. The CDR3 runs 14 residues. The CDR3 region has the DNA TGTGCCAGCTCACCTGGAAGGAGGGGTGAGACCCAGTACTTC. Translating it yields CASSPGRRGETQYF.

The chain carries TRBV24-1 and TRBJ2-5; D is undetermined. This CDR3 comprises 13 residues. V gave up 7 bases and J gave up 4 bases, with 12 bases separating them. Germline CDR1 KGHDR, CDR2 SFDVKD. CDR3 loop: CATSWDPRETQYF. CDR3 sequence (DNA): TGTGCCACCAGCTGGGATCCGAGAGAGACCCAGTACTTC.

This clonotype was seen at least ten times. The CDR3 DNA follows: TGCGCCAGCAGCTTGGCGGGGAAAGAGACCCAGTACTTC. Amino acid sequence: CASSLAGKETQYF. The chain uses TRBV5-1 and TRBJ2-5; weak D call: TRBD2 (5 bases). Germline V gives CDR1 SGHRS, CDR2 YFSETQ. Trimming took off 0 bases at V and 3 bases at J, with 6 bases between the two ends. CDR3 length equals 13 residues.

This clonotype was detected a few times. The rearrangement uses TRBV3-1 and TRBJ2-1; 9 bases align to TRBD2. The ends lost 1 base at V and 8 bases at J; junction bases unmatched: 6. The CDR3 runs to 15 residues. Per the germline V gene, CDR1 is LGHDT and CDR2 is YNNKEL (reference sequence). This CDR3 is CASSQVAGGLDEQFF. The CDR3 DNA sequence: TGTGCCAGCAGCCAAGTGGCGGGGGGGCTCGATGAGCAGTTCTTC.

The gene calls are TRBV7-2 and TRBJ2-1, with no clear D. The CDR3 runs 12 residues. V was trimmed by 2 bases and J by 6 bases, leaving 5 bases between them. CDR1 and CDR2 (germline): SGHTA, FQGNSA. For the CDR3, the DNA is TGTGCCAGCAGCTTAACCTTCAATGAGCAGTTCTTC. Its protein is CASSLTFNEQFF. Filled out from reference TRBV7-2 and TRBJ2-1, the complete variable domain reads GAGVSQSPSNKVTEKGKDVELRCDPISGHTALYWYRQSLGQGLEFLIYFQGNSAPDKSGLPSDRFSAERTGGSVSTLTIQRTQQEDSAVYLCASSLTFNEQFFGPGTRLTVL.